This T cell receptor (beta chain) was sequenced for a study of CD8 T cells in Susac syndrome. About the research overall: Among the sequenced Susac syndrome patients, five or six had active disease while about eight were in remission. When blood was drawn, patients with Susac syndrome were on intravenous immunoglobulin alone, on corticosteroids, or therapy-naive.

The CDR3 is made up of 15 amino acids. V lost 3 bases, J lost 6 bases, and 15 bases lay in between. RNA was extracted with the RNeasy kit, and a quantity of about 0.5 to 1 ug was reverse transcribed using random hexamers. Coverage of TCR beta CDR3 amplification by immunoSEQ multiplex PCR extended to 54 Vbeta and 13 Jbeta. Each CDR3 protein is one row after TCRdb ran MiXCR on the immunoSEQ multiplex PCR reads. The sample has about 240,000 distinct CDR3 sequences, almost 97% seen once. The chain has TRBV12-3 or TRBV12-4 and TRBJ2-1; maybe TRBD2 (5 bases). The source is a human donor with Susac syndrome. The sequencing input was CD4+ T cells from PBMCs. Written as DNA, the CDR3 is TGTGCCAGCAGTTTTGTGCCAACTAGTAGCAATGAGCAGTTCTTC. This codes for CASSFVPTSSNEQFF.